One T cell receptor (beta chain) is described in this entry. One base away lies a much larger clone, so this may be a sequencing read error. The sample belongs to a study of tumor and adjacent non-tumor tissue in lung cancer. TCRbeta libraries were built with three rounds of nested PCR, modified from ARM-PCR. TCRdb reprocessed the multiplex PCR reads with MiXCR, giving one entry per CDR3 protein. The sample has tens of thousands of distinct CDR3 sequences, roughly 60% seen once. This sample's RNA came from whole unsorted tissue. The CDR3 totals 15 residues. Germline V gene lookup returns CDR1 SEHNR and CDR2 FQNEAQ (reference sequence). The V end lost 5 bases, the J end lost 3 bases, and 16 bases lay between the germline ends.

The sequenced sample was lung tumor tissue. The sequence was obtained from a man in his fifties with non-small cell lung cancer. The chain employs TRBV7-9 and TRBJ2-5; D ambiguous. CDR3 in DNA: TGTGCCAGCAGCGCTGGCGCTATGGCTAAAGAGACCCAGTACTTC. Its translation: CASSAGAMAKETQYF.